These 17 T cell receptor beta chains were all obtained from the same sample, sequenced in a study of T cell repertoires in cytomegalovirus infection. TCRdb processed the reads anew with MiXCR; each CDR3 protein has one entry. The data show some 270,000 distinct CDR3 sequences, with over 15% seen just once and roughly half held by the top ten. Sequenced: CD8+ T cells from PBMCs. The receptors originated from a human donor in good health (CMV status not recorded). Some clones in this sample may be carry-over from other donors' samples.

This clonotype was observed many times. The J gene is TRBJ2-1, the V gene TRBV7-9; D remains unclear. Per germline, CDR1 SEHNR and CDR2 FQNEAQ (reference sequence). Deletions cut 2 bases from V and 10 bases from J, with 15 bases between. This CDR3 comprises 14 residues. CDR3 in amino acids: CASSLTTPYLEQFF. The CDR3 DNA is TGTGCCAGCAGCTTAACAACCCCCTATCTGGAGCAGTTCTTC.

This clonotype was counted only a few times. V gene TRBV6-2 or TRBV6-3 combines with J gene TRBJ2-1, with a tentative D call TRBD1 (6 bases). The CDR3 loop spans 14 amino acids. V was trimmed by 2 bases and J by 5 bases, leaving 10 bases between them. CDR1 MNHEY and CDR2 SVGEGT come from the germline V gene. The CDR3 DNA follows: TGTGCCAGCAGTTACGGGGGCTGGCACAATGAGCAGTTCTTC. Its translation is CASSYGGWHNEQFF.

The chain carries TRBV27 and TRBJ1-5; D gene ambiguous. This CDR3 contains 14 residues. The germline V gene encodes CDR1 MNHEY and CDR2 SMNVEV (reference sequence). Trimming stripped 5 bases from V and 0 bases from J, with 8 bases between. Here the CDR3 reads CASSEWSSNQPQHF. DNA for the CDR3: TGTGCCAGCAGTGAGTGGTCTAGCAATCAGCCCCAGCATTTT.

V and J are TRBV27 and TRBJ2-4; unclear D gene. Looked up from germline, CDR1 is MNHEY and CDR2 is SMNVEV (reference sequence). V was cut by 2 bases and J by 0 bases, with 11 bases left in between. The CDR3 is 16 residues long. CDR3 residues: CASSLVTPVAKNIQYF. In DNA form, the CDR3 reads TGTGCCAGCAGTTTAGTGACACCGGTAGCCAAAAACATTCAGTACTTC.

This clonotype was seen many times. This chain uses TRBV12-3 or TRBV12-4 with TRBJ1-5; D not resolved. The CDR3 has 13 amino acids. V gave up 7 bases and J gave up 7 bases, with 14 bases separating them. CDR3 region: CASTLHGGQPQHF. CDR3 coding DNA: TGTGCCAGCACCCTTCACGGCGGACAGCCCCAGCATTTT.

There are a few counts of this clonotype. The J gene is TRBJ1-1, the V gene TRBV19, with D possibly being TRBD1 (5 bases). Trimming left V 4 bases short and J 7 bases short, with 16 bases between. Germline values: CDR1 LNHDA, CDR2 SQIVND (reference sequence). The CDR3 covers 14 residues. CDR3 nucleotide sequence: TGTGCCAGTAGTACCGGCAAAGGGACGGTTGAAGCTTTCTTT. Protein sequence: CASSTGKGTVEAFF.

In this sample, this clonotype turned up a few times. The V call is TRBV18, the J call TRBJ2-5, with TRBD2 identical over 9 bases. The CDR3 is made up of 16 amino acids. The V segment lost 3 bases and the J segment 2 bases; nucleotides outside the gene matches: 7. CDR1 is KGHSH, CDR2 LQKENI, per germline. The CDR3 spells CASSPIAGAKQETQYF. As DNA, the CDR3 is TGTGCCAGCTCACCCATAGCGGGGGCGAAACAAGAGACCCAGTACTTC. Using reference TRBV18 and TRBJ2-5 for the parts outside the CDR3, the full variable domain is NAGVMQNPRHLVRRRGQEARLRCSPMKGHSHVYWYRQLPEEGLKFMVYLQKENIIDESGMPKERFSAEFPKEGPSILRIQQVVRGDSAAYFCASSPIAGAKQETQYFGPGTRLLVL.

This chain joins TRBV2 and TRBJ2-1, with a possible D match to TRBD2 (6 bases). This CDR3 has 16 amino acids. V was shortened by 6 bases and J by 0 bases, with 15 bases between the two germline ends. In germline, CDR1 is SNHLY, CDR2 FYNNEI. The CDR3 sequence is CASSLGGSRSYNEQFF. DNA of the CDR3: TGTGCCAGCAGCCTTGGAGGGTCCCGCTCCTACAATGAGCAGTTCTTC. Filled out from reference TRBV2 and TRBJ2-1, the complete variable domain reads EPEVTQTPSHQVTQMGQEVILRCVPISNHLYFYWYRQILGQKVEFLVSFYNNEISEKSEIFDDQFSVERPDGSNFTLKIRSTKLEDSAMYFCASSLGGSRSYNEQFFGPGTRLTVL.

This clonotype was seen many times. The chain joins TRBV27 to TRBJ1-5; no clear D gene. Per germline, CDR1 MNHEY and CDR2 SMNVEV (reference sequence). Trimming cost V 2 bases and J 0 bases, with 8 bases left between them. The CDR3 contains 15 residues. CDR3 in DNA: TGTGCCAGCAGTTTAGTTGGCAATAGCAATCAGCCCCAGCATTTT. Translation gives CASSLVGNSNQPQHF.

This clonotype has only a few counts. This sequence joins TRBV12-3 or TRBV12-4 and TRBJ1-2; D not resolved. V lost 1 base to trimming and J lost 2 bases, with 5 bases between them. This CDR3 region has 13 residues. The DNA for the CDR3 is TGTGCCAGCAGTTTAGAATCAAACTATGGCTACACCTTC. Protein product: CASSLESNYGYTF.

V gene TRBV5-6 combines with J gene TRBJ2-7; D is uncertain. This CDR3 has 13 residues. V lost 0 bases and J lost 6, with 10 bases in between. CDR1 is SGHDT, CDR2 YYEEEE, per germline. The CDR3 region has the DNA TGTGCCAGCAGCTTGGCCGCAGGATTCGAGCAGTACTTC. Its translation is CASSLAAGFEQYF. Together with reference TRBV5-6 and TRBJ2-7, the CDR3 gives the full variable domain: DAGVTQSPTHLIKTRGQQVTLRCSPKSGHDTVSWYQQALGQGPQFIFQYYEEEERQRGNFPDRFSGHQFPNYSSELNVNALLLGDSALYLCASSLAAGFEQYFGPGTRLTVT.

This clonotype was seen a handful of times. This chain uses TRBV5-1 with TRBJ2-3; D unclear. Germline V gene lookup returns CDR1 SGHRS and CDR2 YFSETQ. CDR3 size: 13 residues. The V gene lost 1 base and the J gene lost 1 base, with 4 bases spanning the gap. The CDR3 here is CASSLQGTDTQYF. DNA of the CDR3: TGCGCCAGCAGCTTGCAGGGCACAGATACGCAGTATTTT.

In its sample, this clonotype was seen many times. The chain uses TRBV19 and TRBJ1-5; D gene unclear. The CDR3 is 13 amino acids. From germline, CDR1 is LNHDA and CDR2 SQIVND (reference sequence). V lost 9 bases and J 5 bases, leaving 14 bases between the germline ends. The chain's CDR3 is CASRDQSYQPQHF. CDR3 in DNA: TGTGCCAGCAGAGACCAGAGCTATCAGCCCCAGCATTTT.

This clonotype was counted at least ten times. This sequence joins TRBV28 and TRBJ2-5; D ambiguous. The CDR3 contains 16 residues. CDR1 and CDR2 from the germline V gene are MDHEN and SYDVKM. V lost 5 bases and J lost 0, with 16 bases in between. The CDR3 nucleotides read TGTGCCAGCAGTCCCGGTCCCTTCTCGTACCAAGAGACCCAGTACTTC. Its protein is CASSPGPFSYQETQYF. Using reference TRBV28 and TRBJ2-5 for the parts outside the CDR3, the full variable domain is DVKVTQSSRYLVKRTGEKVFLECVQDMDHENMFWYRQDPGLGLRLIYFSYDVKMKEKGDIPEGYSVSREKKERFSLILESASTNQTSMYLCASSPGPFSYQETQYFGPGTRLLVL.

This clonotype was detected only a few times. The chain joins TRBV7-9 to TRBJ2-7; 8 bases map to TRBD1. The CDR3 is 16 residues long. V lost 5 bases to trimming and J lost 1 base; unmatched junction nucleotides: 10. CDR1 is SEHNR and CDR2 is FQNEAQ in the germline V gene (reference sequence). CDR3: CASSLDRGLGSYEQYF. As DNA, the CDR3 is TGTGCCAGCAGCCTAGACAGGGGTCTGGGGTCCTACGAGCAGTACTTC.

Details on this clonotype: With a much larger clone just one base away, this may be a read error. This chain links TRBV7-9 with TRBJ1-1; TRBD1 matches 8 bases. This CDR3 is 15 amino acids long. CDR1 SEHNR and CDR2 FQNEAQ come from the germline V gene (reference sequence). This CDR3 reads CASSPRTGLNTKAFF. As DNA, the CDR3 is TGTGCCAGCAGCCCTCGGACAGGGTTGAACACTAAAGCTTTCTTT.

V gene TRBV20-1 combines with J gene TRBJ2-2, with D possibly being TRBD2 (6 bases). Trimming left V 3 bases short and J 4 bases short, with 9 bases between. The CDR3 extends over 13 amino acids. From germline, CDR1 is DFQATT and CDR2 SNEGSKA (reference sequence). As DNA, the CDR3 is TGCAGTGCTAGCGGGGGAGGCACCGGGGAGCTGTTTTTT. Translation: CSASGGGTGELFF.